This TCR beta chain emerged from a study of early T cells in non-severe SARS-CoV-2 infection. Overall study: Investigators sequenced bulk RNA drawn from unsorted whole blood, and chains remained unpaired. Study-wide findings and caveats: Using VDJdb, the matching emphasized anti-spike CD8 responses while missing private and CD4 specificities.

This clonotype occurred a few times. The antigen remains unidentified. Individual cDNA molecules were tagged with unique molecular identifiers, the study reported. TCRdb used MiXCR to reprocess the 5' RACE reads, holding one entry per CDR3 protein. The sample lists tens of thousands of distinct CDR3 sequences; roughly 6% were seen once. The source is an adult who was a healthcare worker with PCR-confirmed SARS-CoV-2 infection or an uninfected control (not recorded which). Input material: whole blood.

CDR3 sequence: CASSIERLAKNIQYF. CDR3 bases: TGTGCCAGTAGTATTGAGAGATTAGCCAAAAACATTCAGTACTTC. V is TRBV19 and J is TRBJ2-4; D call uncertain. Trimming cost V 3 bases and J 0 bases, with 9 bases left between them. The CDR3 sequence is 15 residues long. The germline V gene encodes CDR1 LNHDA and CDR2 SQIVND (reference sequence).